Given below is one TCR beta chain in context. Its antigen remains undetermined. Per-base qualities were not stored, and no clone one base away is much larger. CD8 naive samples consisted of CD45RO-negative cells that were positively selected for CCR7, yielding a CD45RA+CCR7+ population without TemRA cells. Donors were healthy HIV-negative adults with no recently reported acute infections or vaccinations. All donors were Caucasian adults living in Nashville, Tennessee, USA. Blood was obtained by leukapheresis, after which PBMCs were separated by Ficoll-Histopaque density gradient centrifugation and cryopreserved in liquid nitrogen vapor phase. Analytical flow cytometry was used to check the purity and quantity of each magnetically sorted T cell population. Each sorted fraction had its genomic DNA isolated and then quantified by UV absorbance on a Nanodrop 2000c. The data originate from a study of shared clonotypes between healthy human individuals (dated by TCRdb to 2020 to 2022). General notes on the study: The cohort comprised two women and three men aged 18 to 49 years. Per donor, leukapheresis produced somewhere between about 0.9 and 10 billion PBMCs. To estimate repertoire size and how much clonotype sharing occurs between individuals, the study deeply sequenced the blood TCR repertoires of five healthy adults. To increase sequencing depth and limit assay-specific biases, TCR repertoire library preparation and sequencing were carried out by different laboratories using diverse techniques. For each donor, three plates each were used for CD4 naive and CD4 memory, two plates were used for CD8 naive, and one plate was used for CD8 memory.

What the work shows at the level of the full study, not this receptor alone: Pairwise subsampling indicated that sequencing depth was expected to affect the degree of clonotype sharing among donors. When several donors were compared, the shared fraction of clonotypes was around 5% for naive CD4, 3.5% for naive CD8, 2% to 2.5% for memory CD4, and about 0.36% for memory CD8. The genetic and exposure-history diversity represented was limited by the small number of donors. Only blood was sampled, and tissue TCR repertoires likely differ from those in blood. Larger estimated clonotype richness was generally found for naive subsets than for memory subsets. Compared with non-shared clonotypes, the clonotypes found in all four sorted-subset donors had higher generation probabilities. Rarefaction of sorted-subset datasets indicated incomplete sequencing despite the large sequencing depth.

Using the deep immunoSEQ assay, TCR CDR3 regions were amplified from genomic DNA by multiplex PCR. Extracted genomic DNA from each cell subset was spread evenly across all wells of several immunoSEQ 96-well plates, with each plate serving as a replicate. For sorted subsets, approximately 200 ng of genomic DNA, equivalent to 25,000 to 35,000 T cell genomes, went into each replicate PCR. Purified libraries were quantified with a Qubit 3.0 fluorometer, sized on a Bioanalyzer 2100, and re-quantified with the KAPA Library Quantification kit. A separate single-read 150-cycle Illumina NextSeq 550 flow cell was used to sequence each immunoSEQ 96-well plate. Per the authors' processing: Because the immunoSEQ output included only junctional sequences and no quality scores, the filtering could not be the same as the filtering used for full-length reads. Sequences were annotated with PyIR, a Python wrapper for IgBLAST v1.9, and V/J genes and CDR3 were assigned using IMGT germline references. Any read was removed if the V/J assignment was weak (E-value above 1e-6), the CDR3 was missing, or the read contained stop codons, out-of-frame junctions, or ambiguous translated residues. V3J clonotypes were defined as sequences sharing the same inferred V gene, J gene, and CDR3 amino acid sequence. The percentage overlap between two repertoires was calculated by dividing the number of shared unique clonotypes by the size of the smaller repertoire. RTK rarefaction, the Chao1 estimator, and Recon v2.1 estimates of unobserved clonotypes were used to assess repertoire richness. OLGA was used to compute generation probabilities for all TCRbeta clonotypes that the gDNA method yielded from a few donors. TCRdb provides this immuneACCESS table in a form limited to in-frame rearrangements. Some clones are lacking; in checked studies, under half of them reflect an unresolved V gene, and why the rest are absent is not known. The D gene and trimming were derived from the DNA, and the V and J assignments and clone size from that table. The table for this sample lists about 820,000 clones; around 92% of them were counted only once. Together, the top ten hold about 24% of the sample.

The material sequenced was naive CD8+ T cells sorted from blood. The cell subset or site label for this specimen denotes: CD45RA+CCR7+. The receptor was derived from a young man in good health.

The nucleotide sequence is given as TGTGCCAGCACCGGGGCGGGGAAGACAGATACGCAGTATTTT. This yields the protein CASTGAGKTDTQYF. The V and J genes are TRBV27 and TRBJ2-3; the D gene is perhaps TRBD2, on 6 matching bases. V drops 7 bases and J drops 3 bases, leaving 14 bases in between. From the cysteine through the phenylalanine, the CDR3 covers 14 amino acids. Kept here is only the CDR3 DNA, which spans 42 bases and is read in frame from base 1. CDR1 is given as MNHEY and CDR2 as SMNVEV, both from the germline V gene (reference sequence).